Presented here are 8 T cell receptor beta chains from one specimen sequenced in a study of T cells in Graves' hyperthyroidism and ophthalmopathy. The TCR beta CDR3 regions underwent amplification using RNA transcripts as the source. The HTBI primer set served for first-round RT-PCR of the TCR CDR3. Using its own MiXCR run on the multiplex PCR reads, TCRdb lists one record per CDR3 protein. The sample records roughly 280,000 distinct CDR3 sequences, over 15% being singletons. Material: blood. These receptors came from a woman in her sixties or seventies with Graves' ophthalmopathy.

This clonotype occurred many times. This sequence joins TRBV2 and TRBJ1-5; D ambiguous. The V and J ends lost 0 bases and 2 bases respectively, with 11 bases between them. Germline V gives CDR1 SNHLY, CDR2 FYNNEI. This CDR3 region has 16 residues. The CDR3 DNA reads TGTGCCAGCAGTGAAGCGTCGTCCGGGGGCAATCAGCCCCAGCATTTT. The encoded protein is CASSEASSGGNQPQHF.

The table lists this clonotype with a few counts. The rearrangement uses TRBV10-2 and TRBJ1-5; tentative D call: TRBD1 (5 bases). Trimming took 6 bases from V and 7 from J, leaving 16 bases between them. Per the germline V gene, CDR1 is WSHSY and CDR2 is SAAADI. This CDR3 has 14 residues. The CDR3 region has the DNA TGCGCCAGCAGGAGTAACACCGGGGGACAGCCCCAGCATTTT. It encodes CASRSNTGGQPQHF.

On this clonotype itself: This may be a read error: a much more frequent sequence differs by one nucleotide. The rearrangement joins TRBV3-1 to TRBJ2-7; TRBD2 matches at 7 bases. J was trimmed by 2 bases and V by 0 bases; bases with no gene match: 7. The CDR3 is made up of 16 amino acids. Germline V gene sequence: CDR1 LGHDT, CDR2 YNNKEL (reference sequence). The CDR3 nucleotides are TGTGCCAGCAGCCAAGAAAGGGCTAGCGGCGCCTACGAGCAGTACTTC. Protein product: CASSQERASGAYEQYF.

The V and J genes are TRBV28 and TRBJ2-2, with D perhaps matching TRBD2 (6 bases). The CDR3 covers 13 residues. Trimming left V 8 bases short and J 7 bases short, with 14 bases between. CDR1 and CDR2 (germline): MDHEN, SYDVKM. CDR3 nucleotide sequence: TGTGCCAGCGGGCGGGATATCGGCGGGGAGCTGTTTTTT. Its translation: CASGRDIGGELFF. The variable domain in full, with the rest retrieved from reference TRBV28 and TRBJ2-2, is DVKVTQSSRYLVKRTGEKVFLECVQDMDHENMFWYRQDPGLGLRLIYFSYDVKMKEKGDIPEGYSVSREKKERFSLILESASTNQTSMYLCASGRDIGGELFFGEGSRLTVL.

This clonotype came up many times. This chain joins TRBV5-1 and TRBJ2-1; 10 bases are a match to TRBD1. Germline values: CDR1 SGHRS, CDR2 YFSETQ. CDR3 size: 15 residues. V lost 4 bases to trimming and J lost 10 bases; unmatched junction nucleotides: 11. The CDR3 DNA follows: TGCGCCAGCAGCGTCTACCTGACAGGGGGCGGAGAGCAGTTCTTC. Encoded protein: CASSVYLTGGGEQFF.

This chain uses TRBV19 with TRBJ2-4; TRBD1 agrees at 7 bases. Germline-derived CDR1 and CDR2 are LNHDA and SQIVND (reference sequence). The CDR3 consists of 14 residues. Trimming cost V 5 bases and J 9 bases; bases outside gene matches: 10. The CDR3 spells CASSLHRGSVIQYF. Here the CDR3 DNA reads TGTGCCAGTAGTCTGCACAGGGGCAGTGTCATTCAGTACTTC.

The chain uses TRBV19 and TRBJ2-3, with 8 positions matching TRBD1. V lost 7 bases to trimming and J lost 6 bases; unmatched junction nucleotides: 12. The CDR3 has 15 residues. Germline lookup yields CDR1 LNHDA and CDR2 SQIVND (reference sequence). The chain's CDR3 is CASIPGGANLDTQYF. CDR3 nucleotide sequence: TGTGCCAGTATCCCAGGGGGCGCAAACTTGGATACGCAGTATTTT.

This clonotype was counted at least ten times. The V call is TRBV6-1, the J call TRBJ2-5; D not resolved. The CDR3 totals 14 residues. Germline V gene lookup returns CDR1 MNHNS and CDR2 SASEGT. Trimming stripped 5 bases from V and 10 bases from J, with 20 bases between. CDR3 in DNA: TGTGCCAGCAGTTCCCCCGGCATCCGCGCAGACCAGTACTTC. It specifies CASSSPGIRADQYF.